This T cell receptor (beta chain) was profiled in a study of blood T cells in healthy people across ages. Next came a second PCR, run for about 6 to 11 cycles, which used a sample-barcoded 5' primer along with a J-beta primer mix. TCRdb reanalysed the 5' RACE reads using MiXCR and keeps one entry per CDR3 protein. The data hold 550,000 to 650,000 distinct CDR3 sequences, with roughly a quarter observed a single time. The CDR3 contains 17 residues. The germline V gene encodes CDR1 MNHEY and CDR2 SVGEGT. V was clipped by 6 bases and J by 0 bases; unmatched bases: 6. Per sample, no less than 5.5 micrograms of total RNA were extracted. This same sample was also taken into another study, of T cells of mothers and their children.

This chain joins TRBV6-2 or TRBV6-3 and TRBJ2-4; 12 bases are a match to TRBD2. The sequenced sample was blood. This clonotype was obtained from a boy between 2 and 10 years old in good health. CDR3 nucleotide sequence: TGTGCCAGCAGCTATCGGACTAGCGGGGTAGCCAAAAACATTCAGTACTTC. This codes for CASSYRTSGVAKNIQYF.